Shown below are 11 T cell receptor beta chains from a single sample sequenced in a study of T cell responses to AZD1222 COVID-19 vaccine. Assay used: immunoSEQ multiplex PCR; TCRdb lists only in-frame clones, some missing. The table has about 100,000 clones, roughly 91% seen once. Material: peripheral blood, obtained on day 0 of AZD1222 vaccination. These receptor sequences come from an adult in good health.

V and J are TRBV28 and TRBJ2-7; D is unclear. V lost 3 bases to trimming and J lost 6 bases, with 12 bases between them. The CDR3 covers 13 residues. CDR1 is MDHEN, CDR2 SYDVKM, per germline. The CDR3 loop is CASSFYRLGEQYF. The CDR3 DNA is TGTGCCAGCAGTTTTTATAGACTGGGCGAGCAGTACTTC.

The V gene is TRBV4-1, the J gene TRBJ2-7, with 9 bases aligning to TRBD2. CDR3 length: 15 residues. V shed 2 bases and J 2 bases; nucleotides not matched to a gene: 4. Germline values: CDR1 MGHRA, CDR2 YSYEKL. The CDR3 loop reads CASSQPASGAYEQYF. The CDR3 coding sequence is TGCGCCAGCAGCCAACCGGCTAGCGGGGCCTACGAGCAGTACTTC.

The chain carries TRBV27 and TRBJ1-1, with TRBD1 identical over 9 bases. The trim removed 2 bases at V and 4 bases at J, leaving 8 bases unmatched. Germline CDR1 and CDR2: MNHEY and SMNVEV (reference sequence). The CDR3 has 16 residues. CDR3 DNA sequence: TGTGCCAGCAGTTTAATTAACAGGGGGCTGGTCACTGAAGCTTTCTTT. Its protein product is CASSLINRGLVTEAFF.

V usage is TRBV28 and J usage is TRBJ1-1, with TRBD1 identical over 7 bases. The CDR3 is 16 amino acids. V gave up 5 bases and J gave up 4 bases; unmatched junction bases: 13. Germline values: CDR1 MDHEN, CDR2 SYDVKM. CDR3 coding DNA: TGTGCCAGCAGTACGCCGGCCCAGACAGGGACCACTGAAGCTTTCTTT. The encoded protein is CASSTPAQTGTTEAFF. Supplemented by reference TRBV28 and TRBJ1-1, the full variable domain reads DVKVTQSSRYLVKRTGEKVFLECVQDMDHENMFWYRQDPGLGLRLIYFSYDVKMKEKGDIPEGYSVSREKKERFSLILESASTNQTSMYLCASSTPAQTGTTEAFFGQGTRLTVV.

This clone was recorded once. V usage is TRBV7-2 and J usage is TRBJ1-5; the match to TRBD1 covers 8 bases. The CDR3 is made up of 14 amino acids. In germline, CDR1 is SGHTA, CDR2 FQGNSA. The V and J ends lost 3 bases and 3 bases, in that order; junction bases with no gene match: 1. The CDR3, as DNA: TGTGCCAGCAGCTTGGGACAGGTCAATCAGCCCCAGCATTTT. It codes for CASSLGQVNQPQHF.

The V call is TRBV6-6, the J call TRBJ1-2; D uncertain. V lost 8 bases, J lost 2 bases, and 12 bases lay in between. The V gene's germline CDR1 is MNHNY and CDR2 SVGAGI (reference sequence). The CDR3 has 13 amino acids. CDR3 sequence: CASSFLDNYGYTF. CDR3 in DNA: TGTGCCAGCTCCTTTCTGGACAACTATGGCTACACCTTC.

This clone was observed a handful of times. The J gene is TRBJ1-1, the V gene TRBV28; 10 bases line up with TRBD1. The CDR3 loop spans 17 amino acids. V trimming: 2 bases; J trimming: 0 bases; junction bases outside the gene matches: 6. In germline, CDR1 is MDHEN, CDR2 SYDVKM. CDR3 in amino acids: CASSLLGTGVMNTEAFF. The CDR3 bases are TGTGCCAGCAGTTTACTAGGGACAGGGGTCATGAACACTGAAGCTTTCTTT.

This chain links TRBV30 with TRBJ1-6; 7 bases map to TRBD1. J was trimmed by 10 bases and V by 4 bases; bases with no gene match: 10. The CDR3 length is 14 residues. Per germline, CDR1 GTSNPN and CDR2 SVGIG (reference sequence). The CDR3 reads CAWNPGTVGSPLHF. DNA for the CDR3: TGTGCCTGGAATCCCGGGACAGTGGGCTCACCCCTCCACTTT.

Here the CDR3 reads CASSLGQGLRGYTF. DNA for the CDR3: TGCGCCAGCAGCCTGGGACAGGGGTTGCGAGGCTACACCTTC. The J gene is TRBJ1-2, the V gene TRBV4-1; 10 bases match TRBD1. Germline V lookup: CDR1 MGHRA, CDR2 YSYEKL. V dropped 4 bases and J dropped 8; count of bases not matched to a gene: 7. The length of the CDR3 is 14 residues.

The chain recombines TRBV9 with TRBJ2-6; D uncertain. The CDR3 spans 15 residues. The germline V and J ends were trimmed by 0 bases and 2 bases, with 6 bases remaining between them. The germline V gene encodes CDR1 SGDLS and CDR2 YYNGEE. In nucleotides, the CDR3 is TGTGCCAGCAGCGTAGGTAGGGCTGGGGCCAACGTCCTGACTTTC. Its translation is CASSVGRAGANVLTF.

This sequence joins TRBV7-2 and TRBJ1-6; no clear D gene. Trimming shortened V by 10 bases and J by 7 bases, and 17 bases separated the two germline ends. Germline assignment: CDR1 SGHTA and CDR2 FQGNSA. There are 14 residues in the CDR3. DNA for the CDR3: TGTGCCACCTCGTCCGGGATTCAAAATTCACCCCTCCACTTT. The encoded protein is CATSSGIQNSPLHF.